The 5 T cell receptor beta chains reported below all come from one sample, sequenced in a study of shared clonotypes between healthy human individuals. Sequencing used immunoSEQ multiplex PCR; TCRdb keeps in-frame clones, though not all of them. Counted here are approximately 460,000 clones, roughly 80% occurring once; the ten biggest clones make up around 12%. Material: PBMCs. The receptors shown here come from a woman between 35 and 50 years old in good health. Some clones in this sample may be carry-over from other donors' samples.

The gene calls are TRBV7-2 and TRBJ2-1; tentative D call: TRBD2 (6 bases). The V and J ends lost 2 bases and 0 bases respectively, with 20 bases between them. The CDR3 sequence is 19 residues long. The V gene's germline CDR1 is SGHTA and CDR2 FQGNSA. CDR3 nucleotide sequence: TGTGCCAGCAGCTTAAAAGGGAGGAGGGACGGAGGCTCCTACAATGAGCAGTTCTTC. Translating gives CASSLKGRRDGGSYNEQFF.

The genes are TRBV9 and TRBJ2-5; TRBD2 matches 9 bases. CDR1 and CDR2 from the germline V gene are SGDLS and YYNGEE. Trimming cost V 0 bases and J 5 bases; bases outside gene matches: 8. The CDR3 is 16 amino acids. The CDR3 bases are TGTGCCAGCAGCGTAGGACTAGCGGCAGAGGTGGAGACCCAGTACTTC. Translation: CASSVGLAAEVETQYF.

This clone was recorded only once. CDR3 nucleotide sequence: TGCGCCAGCAGTAGAGAGGCTAGCAAAACCTACGAGCAGTACTTC. It yields the protein CASSREASKTYEQYF. The V gene is TRBV10-1, the J gene TRBJ2-7, with D possibly matching TRBD2 (5 bases). The CDR3 has 15 amino acids. Germline V gene sequence: CDR1 WNHNN, CDR2 SYGVQD (reference sequence). Trimming cost V 5 bases and J 2 bases, with 16 bases left between them.

This clone has only one observation. Here the CDR3 DNA reads TGCGCCAGCAGCCAAAGGCTAGGACAGCCCCAGCATTTT. It specifies CASSQRLGQPQHF. This rearrangement joins TRBV4-3 to TRBJ1-5; D is unresolved. The CDR3 extends over 13 amino acids. Germline V gene lookup returns CDR1 LGHNA and CDR2 YSLEER. Trimming left V 2 bases short and J 7 bases short, with 9 bases between.

V usage is TRBV11-2 and J usage is TRBJ1-1; D is unresolved. Trimming left V 4 bases short and J 1 base short, with 13 bases between. Germline CDR1 reads SGHAT; CDR2 reads FQNNGV. This CDR3 has 15 residues. This chain's CDR3 is CASSSARMGNTEAFF. The CDR3 DNA reads as TGTGCCAGCAGCTCTGCTCGTATGGGGAACACTGAAGCTTTCTTT.